Shown below are 18 T cell receptor beta chains from a single sample sequenced in a study of cytomegalovirus exposure and HLA in healthy donors. The PCR used 60 Vbeta and 13 Jbeta primers. The repertoire was sequenced with immunoSEQ multiplex PCR; TCRdb's copy has only in-frame clones and lacks some. The table has 85,000 to 130,000 clones, 70% to 85% seen once. The sample taken for sequencing was PBMCs. Source of these receptors: a man aged 60-69 years in good health and CMV-seronegative.

This rearrangement joins TRBV19 to TRBJ2-1; D is uncertain. This CDR3 is 15 amino acids long. CDR1 LNHDA and CDR2 SQIVND come from the germline V gene (reference sequence). Trimming took 4 bases from V and 2 from J, leaving 12 bases between them. CDR3 in DNA: TGTGCCAGTAGTACAATGCCGGGTCCCTACAATGAGCAGTTCTTC. Translation gives CASSTMPGPYNEQFF. The complete variable domain, with remaining parts taken from reference TRBV19 and TRBJ2-1, reads DGGITQSPKYLFRKEGQNVTLSCEQNLNHDAMYWYRQDPGQGLRLIYYSQIVNDFQKGDIAEGYSVSREKKESFPLTVTSAQKNPTAFYLCASSTMPGPYNEQFFGPGTRLTVL.

The rearrangement uses TRBV4-1 and TRBJ2-3, with 7 nucleotides matching TRBD2. The V segment lost 0 bases and the J segment 2 bases; nucleotides outside the gene matches: 8. The CDR3 is 17 amino acids. CDR1 MGHRA and CDR2 YSYEKL come from the germline V gene. The CDR3 sequence: CASSQERRAGVTDTQYF. The CDR3, as DNA: TGCGCCAGCAGCCAAGAGAGGCGGGCGGGGGTCACAGATACGCAGTATTTT.

The table lists this clone with a few counts. This chain connects TRBV5-8 to TRBJ2-1; 10 bases fit TRBD2. V trimming: 0 bases; J trimming: 5 bases; junction bases outside the gene matches: 2. The CDR3 runs to 15 residues. Germline V lookup: CDR1 SGHTS, CDR2 YDEGEE. The CDR3 DNA follows: TGTGCCAGCAGCTTGGGACTAGCGGGCCACAATGAGCAGTTCTTC. It translates to CASSLGLAGHNEQFF.

V and J are TRBV7-2 and TRBJ1-2; D not certain. Trimming removed 1 base at V and 2 bases at J, with 5 bases between. The CDR3 has 13 residues. Germline values: CDR1 SGHTA, CDR2 FQGNSA. The chain's CDR3 is CASSLGENYGYTF. The CDR3, as DNA: TGTGCCAGCAGCTTAGGAGAAAACTATGGCTACACCTTC.

V gene TRBV6-5 combines with J gene TRBJ1-2; 7 bases agree with TRBD1. The CDR3 length is 13 residues. Per germline, CDR1 MNHEY and CDR2 SVGAGI. Trimming took 6 bases from V and 3 from J; bases not matched to a gene: 4. CDR3 nucleotide sequence: TGTGCCAGCAGGAGGGACAGCTACTATGGCTACACCTTC. Amino acids: CASRRDSYYGYTF.

The gene calls are TRBV5-4 and TRBJ1-4; D uncertain. Germline-derived CDR1 and CDR2 are SGHNT and YYREEE (reference sequence). This CDR3 is 16 amino acids long. Trimming stripped 4 bases from V and 4 bases from J, with 17 bases between. CDR3 amino acids: CASSQIGGLSNEKLFF. In nucleotides, the CDR3 is TGTGCCAGCAGCCAGATTGGAGGGCTTAGTAATGAAAAACTGTTTTTT.

This chain joins TRBV5-6 and TRBJ1-3; 9 nucleotides line up with TRBD1. Germline V gene sequence: CDR1 SGHDT, CDR2 YYEEEE. CDR3 length: 17 residues. V shed 3 bases, J shed 4 bases, and the junction held 11 bases outside the gene matches. CDR3 region: CASSSGTGWSKGNTIYF. CDR3 in DNA: TGTGCCAGCAGCTCGGGGACAGGGTGGTCGAAGGGAAACACCATATATTTT.

This sequence joins TRBV7-2 and TRBJ2-2; D perhaps matches TRBD1 (5 bases). The CDR3 extends over 16 amino acids. CDR1 is SGHTA and CDR2 is FQGNSA in the germline V gene. The ends were cut back, 2 bases at V and 5 bases at J, with 15 bases in the middle. The CDR3 loop is CASSLYVLQGTGELFF. CDR3 DNA sequence: TGTGCCAGCAGCTTATATGTATTGCAGGGAACCGGGGAGCTGTTTTTT. The complete variable domain, with remaining parts taken from reference TRBV7-2 and TRBJ2-2, reads GAGVSQSPSNKVTEKGKDVELRCDPISGHTALYWYRQSLGQGLEFLIYFQGNSAPDKSGLPSDRFSAERTGGSVSTLTIQRTQQEDSAVYLCASSLYVLQGTGELFFGEGSRLTVL.

The chain recombines TRBV11-2 with TRBJ2-7, with D tentatively TRBD1 (6 bases). The CDR3 spans 14 residues. V was shortened by 4 bases and J by 2 bases, with 12 bases between the two germline ends. Per the germline V gene, CDR1 is SGHAT and CDR2 is FQNNGV. Here the CDR3 DNA reads TGTGCCAGCAGCTCCCGACAGGCCCCCTACGAGCAGTACTTC. Protein product: CASSSRQAPYEQYF.

J is TRBJ1-5 and V is TRBV4-3; D ambiguous. The ends were cut back, 0 bases at V and 2 bases at J, with 14 bases in the middle. The germline gives CDR1 LGHNA, CDR2 YSLEER. The CDR3 extends over 17 amino acids. CDR3 protein: CASSQDLSGLGNQPQHF. The CDR3 nucleotides are TGCGCCAGCAGCCAAGATCTCAGTGGCCTAGGCAATCAGCCCCAGCATTTT.

This chain connects TRBV30 to TRBJ1-6; the match to TRBD1 covers 10 bases. The V and J ends lost 3 bases and 6 bases, in that order; junction bases with no gene match: 5. The germline V gene encodes CDR1 GTSNPN and CDR2 SVGIG (reference sequence). CDR3 length equals 15 residues. CDR3: CAWRNRDRGNSPLHF. For the CDR3, the DNA is TGTGCCTGGAGGAACCGGGACAGGGGTAATTCACCCCTCCACTTT.

The chain recombines TRBV11-2 with TRBJ1-4; TRBD1 agrees at 7 bases. The J segment lost 3 bases and the V segment lost 5 bases, leaving 9 bases of the junction unmatched. This CDR3 is built from 16 residues. Germline V lookup: CDR1 SGHAT, CDR2 FQNNGV. The CDR3 nucleotides are TGTGCCAGCAGCAAGGTATCGGGACAGCCTAATGAAAAACTGTTTTTT. This gives the protein CASSKVSGQPNEKLFF.

The chain joins TRBV6-5 to TRBJ1-5; D is uncertain. The CDR3 loop spans 13 amino acids. The germline gives CDR1 MNHEY, CDR2 SVGAGI. The V end was cut by 2 bases, the J end by 6 bases, with 8 bases between. The CDR3 loop is CASSYLPRQPQHF. CDR3 in DNA: TGTGCCAGCAGTTACCTTCCCCGTCAGCCCCAGCATTTT.

This clone was counted only a few times. V is TRBV4-3 and J is TRBJ1-3, with D possibly being TRBD1 (5 bases). The CDR3 totals 17 residues. Germline CDR1 is LGHNA and CDR2 is YSLEER. Trimming took off 0 bases at V and 3 bases at J, with 15 bases between the two ends. The CDR3 here is CASSQDSVQDLGNTIYF. DNA for the CDR3: TGCGCCAGCAGCCAAGATTCGGTACAGGACCTTGGAAACACCATATATTTT.

On this clone itself: The CDR3 end shows no conserved phenylalanine or tryptophan, and so a read error is likely. DNA for the CDR3: TGTGCCAGCAGCGTAGGACAGATGAACACTGAAGCTTTCTGT. Translated, it gives CASSVGQMNTEAFC. The chain has TRBV9 and TRBJ1-1; a weak D match, TRBD1 (5 bases). The CDR3 consists of 14 residues. Germline lookup yields CDR1 SGDLS and CDR2 YYNGEE. V shed 0 bases and J shed 0 bases, with 6 bases lying between them.

This chain uses TRBV5-1 with TRBJ2-7, with TRBD1 matching over 10 bases. Germline values: CDR1 SGHRS, CDR2 YFSETQ. The CDR3 has 14 amino acids. V dropped 7 bases and J dropped 2; count of bases not matched to a gene: 6. The CDR3 region has the DNA TGCGCCAGCGGCGGGACAGGGGCAACCTACGAGCAGTACTTC. Encoded protein: CASGGTGATYEQYF.

The chain couples TRBV4-1 to TRBJ2-7; 9 bases fit TRBD1. Germline V gene data show CDR1 as MGHRA and CDR2 as YSYEKL. There are 14 residues in the CDR3. The J segment lost 0 bases and the V segment lost 3 bases, leaving 0 bases of the junction unmatched. CDR3 amino acids: CASSQGQGSYEQYV. CDR3 DNA sequence: TGCGCCAGCAGCCAGGGACAGGGCTCCTACGAGCAGTACGTC.

This sequence joins TRBV7-2 and TRBJ1-2, with TRBD1 matching 9 bases. This CDR3 is built from 14 residues. V was pared by 3 bases and J by 7 bases, with 6 bases of the junction left unmatched. Germline V gene data show CDR1 as SGHTA and CDR2 as FQGNSA. In DNA form, the CDR3 reads TGTGCCAGCAGCTTGCAAGGACAGGGGACTGGCTACACCTTC. Translated: CASSLQGQGTGYTF.